The clone carrying this T cell receptor beta chain was seen more than once but under ten times. Its matching antigen is unknown. This sample was taken from a study of beta chain features in type 1 diabetes. The study's findings and limits: Reduced insertions and increased deletions marked VDJ junctions in type 1 diabetes patients.

The isolated RNA, all of it, was reverse transcribed, so expressed TCRB transcripts were what got sequenced. Measured with immunoSEQ multiplex PCR; TCRdb has only the in-frame clones, and not every one. Of approximately 100,000 clones listed, 40% are singletons. CDR3 length: 13 amino acids. Trimming removed 8 bases at V and 2 bases at J, with 16 bases between. CDR1 and CDR2 from the germline V gene are GTSNPN and SVGIG (reference sequence). The TCR comes from a woman between 18 and 30 years old in good health. This chain joins TRBV30 and TRBJ2-7, with TRBD1 as a possible D gene (6 bases). Material for sequencing was stem cell memory CD4+ T cells from blood. The chain's CDR3 is CALGTRGPYEQYF. For the CDR3, the DNA is TGTGCCCTGGGGACCAGGGGACCCTACGAGCAGTACTTC.